This entry describes one T cell receptor beta chain. The source of the sample is a study of sequential checkpoint blockade in melanoma. Turning to the study itself: Each arm's sequence ended with maintenance nivolumab.

Documented treatment: randomized to nivolumab then ipilimumab (arm A) or the reverse (arm B). Live CD3+CD8+ CD19− CD56− cells were sorted from PBMCs. The method was immunoSEQ multiplex PCR; TCRdb's version includes in-frame clones alone and lacks a portion of them. The sample includes over 20,000 clones, around 65% of them seen just once. This CDR3 comprises 16 residues. The germline V gene encodes CDR1 SEHNR and CDR2 FQNEAQ (reference sequence). Losses at the gene ends were 7 bases for V and 6 bases for J; bases not matched to a gene: 11. The clonotype originates from a human donor with melanoma. This chain uses TRBV7-9 with TRBJ2-2, with TRBD2 matching over 10 bases. The sequencing here drew on CD8+ T cells sorted from blood (inferred from file names), taken from a patient given nivolumab and ipilimumab in sequence. CDR3: CASNHPSAGGPGELFF. For the CDR3, the DNA is TGTGCCAGCAACCACCCTTCAGCGGGGGGGCCCGGGGAGCTGTTTTTT.